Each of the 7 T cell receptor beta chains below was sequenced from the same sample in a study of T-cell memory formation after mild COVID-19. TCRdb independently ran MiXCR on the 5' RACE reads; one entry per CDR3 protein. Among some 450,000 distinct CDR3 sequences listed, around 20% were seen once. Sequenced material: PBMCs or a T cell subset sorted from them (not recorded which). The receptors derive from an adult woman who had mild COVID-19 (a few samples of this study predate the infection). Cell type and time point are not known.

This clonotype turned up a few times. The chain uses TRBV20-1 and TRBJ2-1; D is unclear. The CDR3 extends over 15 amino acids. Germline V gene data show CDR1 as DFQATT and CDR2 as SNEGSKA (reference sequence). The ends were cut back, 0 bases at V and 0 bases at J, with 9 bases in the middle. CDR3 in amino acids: CSAREDRSSYNEQFF. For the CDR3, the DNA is TGCAGTGCTAGAGAGGACCGGAGCTCCTACAATGAGCAGTTCTTC.

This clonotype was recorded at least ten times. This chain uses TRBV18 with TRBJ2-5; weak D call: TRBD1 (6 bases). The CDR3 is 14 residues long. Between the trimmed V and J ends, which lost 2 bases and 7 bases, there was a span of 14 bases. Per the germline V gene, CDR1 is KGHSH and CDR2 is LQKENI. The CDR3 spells CASSPSNTQGTQYF. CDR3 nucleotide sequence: TGTGCCAGCTCACCAAGCAATACACAGGGGACCCAGTACTTC. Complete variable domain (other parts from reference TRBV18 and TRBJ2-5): NAGVMQNPRHLVRRRGQEARLRCSPMKGHSHVYWYRQLPEEGLKFMVYLQKENIIDESGMPKERFSAEFPKEGPSILRIQQVVRGDSAAYFCASSPSNTQGTQYFGPGTRLLVL.

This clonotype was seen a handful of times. This chain's CDR3 is CASRQSANTGELFF. In DNA form, the CDR3 reads TGTGCCAGCAGACAGAGCGCGAACACCGGGGAGCTGTTTTTT. The chain has TRBV6-2 or TRBV6-3 and TRBJ2-2; no definite D call. This CDR3 spans 14 amino acids. Germline V gives CDR1 MNHEY, CDR2 SVGEGT. V lost 6 bases and J 0 bases, leaving 8 bases between the germline ends.

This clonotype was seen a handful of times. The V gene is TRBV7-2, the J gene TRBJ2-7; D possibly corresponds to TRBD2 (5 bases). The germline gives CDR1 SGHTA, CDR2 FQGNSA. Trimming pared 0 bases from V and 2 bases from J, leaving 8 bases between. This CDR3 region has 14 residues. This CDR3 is CASSLAGDPYEQYF. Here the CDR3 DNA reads TGTGCCAGCAGCTTAGCGGGAGACCCCTACGAGCAGTACTTC.

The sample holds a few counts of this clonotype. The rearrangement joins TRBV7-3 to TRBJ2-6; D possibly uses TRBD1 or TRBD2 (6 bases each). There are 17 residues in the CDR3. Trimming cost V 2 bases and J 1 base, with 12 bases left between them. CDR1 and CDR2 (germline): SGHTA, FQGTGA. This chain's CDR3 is CASSLSGALSGANVLTF. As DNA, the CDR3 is TGTGCCAGCAGCTTATCGGGGGCGCTTTCTGGGGCCAACGTCCTGACTTTC.

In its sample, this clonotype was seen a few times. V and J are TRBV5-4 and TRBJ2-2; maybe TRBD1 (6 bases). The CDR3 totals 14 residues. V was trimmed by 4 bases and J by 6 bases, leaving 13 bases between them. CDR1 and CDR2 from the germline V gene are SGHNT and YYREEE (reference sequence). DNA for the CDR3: TGTGCCAGCAGCCTGGGAACAGGGCCCGGGGAGCTGTTTTTT. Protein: CASSLGTGPGELFF. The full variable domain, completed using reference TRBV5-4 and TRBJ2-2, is ETGVTQSPTHLIKTRGQQVTLRCSSQSGHNTVSWYQQALGQGPQFIFQYYREEENGRGNFPPRFSGLQFPNYSSELNVNALELDDSALYLCASSLGTGPGELFFGEGSRLTVL.

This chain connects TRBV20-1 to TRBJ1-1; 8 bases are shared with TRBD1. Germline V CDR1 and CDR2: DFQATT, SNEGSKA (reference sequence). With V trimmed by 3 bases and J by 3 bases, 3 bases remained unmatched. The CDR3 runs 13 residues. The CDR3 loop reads CSASWTGYTEAFF. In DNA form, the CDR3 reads TGCAGTGCTAGCTGGACAGGGTACACTGAAGCTTTCTTT.